This is a list of T cell receptor beta chains from one sample in a study of regulatory dendritic cells for organ transplantation. These receptors have no known antigen. Assay used: immunoSEQ multiplex PCR; TCRdb lists only in-frame clones, some missing. The sample consists of under 15,000 clones, about 70% of them appearing once. The sequenced sample was naive CD4+ T cells from blood cultured with regulatory dendritic cells. The receptors were gathered from a human donor in good health. Each CDR3 is given with its conserved first and last residue. The D gene is left open where the match is weak. Not all rows give a size; the values are once, few, many and, for expanded clones, a class.

>.|TRBV5-4|.|TRBJ2-1
TGTGCCAGCAGCTTGGTGCGGAGCTCCTACAATGAGCAGTTCTTC
CASSLVRSSYNEQFF
>.|TRBV5-1|.|TRBJ2-3
TGCGCCAGCAGCTTGGGGCAGACTATGGCAGATACGCAGTATTTT
CASSLGQTMADTQYF
>TRBD1|TRBV7-9|.|TRBJ2-2
TGTGCCAGCAGCTTCGGGACAGGGGGAACGAACACCGGGGAGCTGTTTTTT
CASSFGTGGTNTGELFF
>.|TRBV25-1|few|TRBJ1-2
TGTGCCAGCAGTGACGGTTTTACTCGAGGCTACACCTTC
CASSDGFTRGYTF
>TRBD1|TRBV7-2|.|TRBJ1-5
TGTGCCAGCAGGAATACAGGGGTGGGCAATCAGCCCCAGCATTTT
CASRNTGVGNQPQHF
>.|TRBV4-2|.|TRBJ1-1
TGTGCCAGCAGCCCTTGGGGCAGGGGAACGAACACTGAAGCTTTCTTT
CASSPWGRGTNTEAFF
>TRBD1|TRBV7-8|.|TRBJ2-5
TGTGCCAGCAGCTTCCGGGACAGGGTAAAGACCCAGTACTTC
CASSFRDRVKTQYF
>.|TRBV19|.|TRBJ2-7
TGTGCCAGTAGACCCGTGGGAGAATCCTACGAGCAGTACTTC
CASRPVGESYEQYF
>.|TRBV6-1|.|TRBJ2-7
TGTGCCAGCAGTGAAGAGGGGTCGGGAGGGGGCTCGGGAAGCACCTGGCAGTACTTC
CASSEEGSGGGSGSTWQYF
>TRBD1|TRBV29-1|.|TRBJ1-2
TGCAGCGTTGGGACGTCGACAGGGGGCTATGGCTACACCTTC
CSVGTSTGGYGYTF
>.|TRBV6-5|.|TRBJ1-1
TGTGCCAGCAGTCGAACTTTTAGGGGGAGCCCGAGGACTTTCTTT
CASSRTFRGSPRTFF